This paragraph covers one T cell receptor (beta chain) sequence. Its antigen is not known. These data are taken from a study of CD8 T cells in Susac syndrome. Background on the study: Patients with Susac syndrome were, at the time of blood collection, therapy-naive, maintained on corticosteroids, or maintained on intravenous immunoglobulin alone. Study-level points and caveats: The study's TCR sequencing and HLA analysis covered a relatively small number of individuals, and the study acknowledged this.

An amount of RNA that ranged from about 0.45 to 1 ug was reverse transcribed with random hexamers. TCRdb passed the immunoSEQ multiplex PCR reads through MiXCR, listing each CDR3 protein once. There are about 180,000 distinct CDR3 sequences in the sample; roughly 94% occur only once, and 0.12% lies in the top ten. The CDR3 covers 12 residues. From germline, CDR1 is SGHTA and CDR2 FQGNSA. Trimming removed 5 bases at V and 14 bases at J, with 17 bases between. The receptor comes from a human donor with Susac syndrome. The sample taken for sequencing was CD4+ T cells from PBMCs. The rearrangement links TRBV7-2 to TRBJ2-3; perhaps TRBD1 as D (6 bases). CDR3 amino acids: CASSAEQGQRYF. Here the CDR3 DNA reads TGTGCCAGCAGCGCCGAACAGGGCCAGCGGTATTTT.